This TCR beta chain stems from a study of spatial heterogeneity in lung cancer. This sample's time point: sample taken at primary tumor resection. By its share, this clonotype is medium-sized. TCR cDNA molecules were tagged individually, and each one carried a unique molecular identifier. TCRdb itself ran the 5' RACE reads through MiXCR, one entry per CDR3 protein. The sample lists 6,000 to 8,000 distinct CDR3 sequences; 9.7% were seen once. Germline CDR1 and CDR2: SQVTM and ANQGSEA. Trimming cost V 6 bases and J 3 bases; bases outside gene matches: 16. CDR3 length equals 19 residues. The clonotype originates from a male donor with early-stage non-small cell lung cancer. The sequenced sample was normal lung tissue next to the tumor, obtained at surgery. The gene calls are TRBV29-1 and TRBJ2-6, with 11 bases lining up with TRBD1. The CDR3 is CSVEDPRDRGFRGANVLTF. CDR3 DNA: TGCAGCGTGGAGGACCCTCGGGACAGGGGGTTTCGTGGGGCCAACGTCCTGACTTTC.